A single sample is the source of the 11 T cell receptor beta chains below, sequenced in a study of T-cell memory formation after mild COVID-19. TCRdb processed the 5' RACE reads anew with MiXCR; each CDR3 protein has one entry. This sample has roughly 100,000 distinct CDR3 sequences, with roughly an eighth found just once. Sequencing was done on a sample of PBMCs or a T cell subset sorted from them (not recorded which). These receptors all stem from an adult woman who had mild COVID-19 (a few samples of this study predate the infection). Cell type and time point are not known.

This clonotype was counted a few times. The V and J genes are TRBV7-2 and TRBJ2-7, with 12 bases aligning to TRBD2. Germline V gene sequence: CDR1 SGHTA, CDR2 FQGNSA. The CDR3 sequence is 14 residues long. The J segment lost 6 bases and the V segment lost 3 bases, leaving 3 bases of the junction unmatched. The CDR3 loop reads CASSLVTSGSEQYF. CDR3 DNA: TGTGCCAGCAGCTTGGTGACTAGCGGGAGCGAGCAGTACTTC.

The chain carries TRBV7-9 and TRBJ2-7; no reliable D call. The germline gives CDR1 SEHNR, CDR2 FQNEAQ (reference sequence). V lost 2 bases and J 3 bases, leaving 8 bases between the germline ends. The CDR3 has 13 amino acids. Here the CDR3 reads CASSLPGYYEQYF. The CDR3 region has the DNA TGTGCCAGCAGCTTACCCGGTTACTACGAGCAGTACTTC.

This clonotype was recorded a few times. V and J are TRBV9 and TRBJ2-1; tentative D call: TRBD2 (6 bases). The V gene lost 4 bases and the J gene lost 4 bases, with 15 bases spanning the gap. This CDR3 comprises 15 residues. CDR1 SGDLS and CDR2 YYNGEE come from the germline V gene. The CDR3 loop is CASSQGGGFYNEQFF. The CDR3 DNA reads TGTGCCAGCAGCCAAGGTGGGGGGTTTTACAATGAGCAGTTCTTC.

The J gene is TRBJ2-1, the V gene TRBV7-9; 7 bases line up with TRBD1. V shed 7 bases, J shed 8 bases, and the junction held 14 bases outside the gene matches. This CDR3 is built from 15 residues. In germline, CDR1 is SEHNR, CDR2 FQNEAQ (reference sequence). Written as DNA, the CDR3 is TGTGCCAGCAACATAGCCGGGACAGTAGATTATGAGCAGTTCTTC. Amino acids: CASNIAGTVDYEQFF.

This clonotype was recorded many times. V is TRBV7-9 and J is TRBJ2-7; D unclear. Germline CDR1 SEHNR, CDR2 FQNEAQ (reference sequence). The V end lost 0 bases, the J end lost 7 bases, and 10 bases lay between the germline ends. The CDR3 contains 13 residues. CDR3 in amino acids: CASSLAGTSEQYF. The CDR3 DNA sequence: TGTGCCAGCAGCTTAGCGGGAACGTCTGAGCAGTACTTC.

This clonotype was found many times. Germline is not matched at one junction end, which may reflect a read error. The chain links TRBV5-1 to TRBJ2-1; 10 nucleotides match TRBD1. CDR1 SGHRS and CDR2 YFSETQ come from the germline V gene. The CDR3 length is 15 residues. Written as DNA, the CDR3 is TGCGCCAGCAACTTGGGGACAGGGGAGATGGATGAGCAGTTCTTC. Translating it yields CASNLGTGEMDEQFF.

The chain uses TRBV11-2 and TRBJ2-7, with 9 bases lining up with TRBD1. Germline CDR1 reads SGHAT; CDR2 reads FQNNGV. The V and J ends lost 5 bases and 4 bases, in that order; junction bases with no gene match: 15. The CDR3 runs to 17 residues. CDR3 region: CASSLHIPGQGEYEQYF. CDR3 bases: TGTGCCAGCAGCCTACATATCCCGGGACAGGGAGAGTACGAGCAGTACTTC.

The chain carries TRBV6-6 and TRBJ1-1; the D gene is possibly TRBD1 (5 bases). Trimming took 5 bases from V and 1 from J, leaving 14 bases between them. The CDR3 runs to 15 residues. CDR1 MNHNY and CDR2 SVGAGI come from the germline V gene (reference sequence). The chain's CDR3 is CASSDSEVENTEAFF. For the CDR3, the DNA is TGTGCCAGCAGTGACAGTGAGGTGGAGAACACTGAAGCTTTCTTT.

The chain has TRBV6-2 or TRBV6-3 and TRBJ2-2; unclear D gene. CDR1 and CDR2 (germline): MNHEY, SVGEGT. This CDR3 has 11 amino acids. With 8 bases removed from V and 1 base from J, the gap between germline ends came to 2 bases. The CDR3: CASLNTGELFF. The CDR3 DNA sequence: TGTGCCAGCTTGAACACCGGGGAGCTGTTTTTT.

The CDR3 nucleotides read TGTGCCAGCTGGACAGGATATGAAAAACTGTTTTTT. This sequence encodes CASWTGYEKLFF. V usage is TRBV7-8 and J usage is TRBJ1-4; 7 positions match TRBD1. Germline V gene data show CDR1 as SGHVS and CDR2 as FQNEAQ. This CDR3 is built from 12 residues. V dropped 8 bases and J dropped 6; count of bases not matched to a gene: 3.

The rearrangement links TRBV5-1 to TRBJ2-3; 9 bases line up with TRBD1. CDR1 is SGHRS and CDR2 is YFSETQ in the germline V gene. The V segment lost 0 bases and the J segment 2 bases; nucleotides outside the gene matches: 4. CDR3 length: 16 residues. The DNA of the CDR3 is TGCGCCAGCAGCTTGGGGGACAGGGAATACACAGATACGCAGTATTTT. Protein product: CASSLGDREYTDTQYF.